This TCR beta chain was found in a study of T cell responses to AZD1222 COVID-19 vaccine. The overall study: Second doses were pooled across both intervals (about 4 or about 12 weeks).

The CDR3 covers 12 residues. V was cut by 2 bases and J by 10 bases, with 6 bases left in between. Germline V lookup: CDR1 MNHEY, CDR2 SVGAGI. This clone was picked up many times. Antigen unknown. Study-level points and caveats: Along spike, vaccine-associated CD4 TCRs were found throughout, with dominance at 160-218 and 743-854.

The assay was immunoSEQ multiplex PCR, and TCRdb's table has in-frame clones only and misses some. The data show 100,000 to 150,000 clones, about nine tenths seen once. The J gene is TRBJ1-6, the V gene TRBV6-5; D is uncertain. This sequence originates from an adult in good health. Here the sequenced sample was peripheral blood, taken on day 0 of AZD1222 vaccination. The chain's CDR3 is CASSYARSPLHF. For the CDR3, the DNA is TGTGCCAGCAGTTACGCTCGGTCACCCCTCCACTTT.